Shown below are 21 T cell receptor beta chains from a single sample sequenced in a study of blood T cell repertoires in COVID-19. Generated by immunoSEQ multiplex PCR, the TCRdb table keeps only in-frame clones and is missing some. The table lists 55,000 to 65,000 clones, 84% of them singletons. The sample consisted of peripheral blood. These receptors were obtained from a woman in her sixties or seventies with acute or convalescent COVID-19.

V and J are TRBV12-3 or TRBV12-4 and TRBJ1-1; TRBD1 might be the D (5 bases). V gave up 5 bases and J gave up 11 bases, with 12 bases separating them. CDR3 length equals 11 residues. The DNA of the CDR3 is TGTGCCAGCAGTGCCGGGACTGCGGCTTTCTTT. Amino acid sequence: CASSAGTAAFF.

The CDR3 region is CASFEQLNTEAFF. Written as DNA, the CDR3 is TGTGCCAGCTTTGAACAGTTGAACACTGAAGCTTTCTTT. This chain uses TRBV6-5 with TRBJ1-1; D gene uncertain. CDR3 length: 13 residues. CDR1 MNHEY and CDR2 SVGAGI come from the germline V gene. The ends were cut back, 8 bases at V and 0 bases at J, with 10 bases in the middle.

This clone was seen once. The V and J genes are TRBV5-1 and TRBJ2-3; TRBD2 might be the D (5 bases). Trimming removed 4 bases from V and 0 bases from J, with 15 bases in between. There are 16 residues in the CDR3. Germline V CDR1 and CDR2: SGHRS, YFSETQ. As DNA, the CDR3 is TGCGCCAGCAGCGCTGGACGCGGGTTTAGCACAGATACGCAGTATTTT. Protein sequence: CASSAGRGFSTDTQYF.

In this sample, this clone turned up once. V and J are TRBV4-1 and TRBJ2-7, with a tentative D call TRBD2 (5 bases). Per germline, CDR1 MGHRA and CDR2 YSYEKL. V lost 1 base and J lost 2, with 12 bases in between. The CDR3 spans 15 residues. The CDR3 DNA reads TGCGCCAGCAGCCAAGGGCCTAGCAGCCCCTACGAGCAGTACTTC. Translating it yields CASSQGPSSPYEQYF.

This rearrangement joins TRBV19 to TRBJ1-2; 12 bases fit TRBD1. Germline loops: CDR1 LNHDA, CDR2 SQIVND (reference sequence). This CDR3 is built from 16 residues. With 2 bases clipped from V and 4 bases from J, the junction kept 5 bases outside the gene matches. CDR3 loop: CASSITGTGGVYGYTF. In DNA, the CDR3 is TGTGCCAGTAGTATAACCGGGACAGGGGGCGTCTATGGCTACACCTTC.

The chain recombines TRBV9 with TRBJ2-5; D possibly corresponds to TRBD2 (5 bases). CDR3 size: 13 residues. CDR1 is SGDLS, CDR2 YYNGEE, per germline. V gave up 0 bases and J gave up 3 bases, with 6 bases separating them. CDR3 residues: CASSVDGEETQYF. CDR3 in DNA: TGTGCCAGCAGCGTAGACGGGGAAGAGACCCAGTACTTC.

In nucleotides, the CDR3 is TGTGCCAGCAGGACACAGGGCGCCGGAAACACCATATATTTT. Protein sequence: CASRTQGAGNTIYF. The chain couples TRBV25-1 to TRBJ1-3; D may be TRBD1 (6 bases). Trimming left V 6 bases short and J 4 bases short, with 13 bases between. The CDR3 consists of 14 residues. Germline V lookup: CDR1 MGHDK, CDR2 SYGVNS.

This clone was observed a single time. CDR3 in DNA: TGTGCCAGCAGCTCCGACGGGGACAGAAATCAGCCCCAGCATTTT. Protein product: CASSSDGDRNQPQHF. The chain is built from TRBV9 and TRBJ1-5; TRBD1 matches at 7 bases. CDR3 length equals 15 residues. The V and J ends lost 4 bases and 4 bases, in that order; junction bases with no gene match: 8. Germline CDR1 is SGDLS and CDR2 is YYNGEE.

The chain couples TRBV3-1 (or the pseudogene TRBV3-2) to TRBJ1-1; D unresolved. This CDR3 comprises 13 residues. V was shortened by 0 bases and J by 7 bases, with 9 bases between the two germline ends. The germline V gene has CDR1 LGHDT and CDR2 YNNKEL (reference sequence). In nucleotides, the CDR3 is TGTGCCAGCAGCCAAGATTTGGGAGGTGAAGCTTTCTTT. It codes for CASSQDLGGEAFF.

This clone was found once. J is TRBJ1-1 and V is TRBV7-3, with no clear D. From germline, CDR1 is SGHTA and CDR2 FQGTGA. V shed 10 bases and J shed 1 base, with 16 bases lying between them. The CDR3 sequence is 14 residues long. CDR3 sequence reads: CATLPGKGNTEAFF. The CDR3, as DNA: TGTGCCACTCTTCCGGGGAAGGGGAACACTGAAGCTTTCTTT. Supplemented by reference TRBV7-3 and TRBJ1-1, the full variable domain reads GAGVSQTPSNKVTEKGKYVELRCDPISGHTALYWYRQSLGQGPEFLIYFQGTGAADDSGLPNDRFFAVRPEGSVSTLKIQRTERGDSAVYLCATLPGKGNTEAFFGQGTRLTVV.

The J gene is TRBJ2-1, the V gene TRBV7-3; D uncertain. The CDR3 loop spans 13 amino acids. Germline loops: CDR1 SGHTA, CDR2 FQGTGA. Between the trimmed V and J ends, which lost 5 bases and 2 bases, there was a span of 7 bases. CDR3 bases: TGTGCCAGCAGCCTAATAGCCTACAATGAGCAGTTCTTC. It specifies CASSLIAYNEQFF. Full variable domain (remainder filled in from reference TRBV7-3 and TRBJ2-1): GAGVSQTPSNKVTEKGKYVELRCDPISGHTALYWYRQSLGQGPEFLIYFQGTGAADDSGLPNDRFFAVRPEGSVSTLKIQRTERGDSAVYLCASSLIAYNEQFFGPGTRLTVL.

The gene calls are TRBV19 and TRBJ1-5; 9 bases match TRBD1. CDR1 LNHDA and CDR2 SQIVND come from the germline V gene (reference sequence). The CDR3 contains 14 residues. With 4 bases clipped from V and 7 bases from J, the junction kept 5 bases outside the gene matches. The CDR3 DNA sequence: TGTGCCAGTAGTAGAGACAGGGGGTGGCAGCCCCAGCATTTT. This gives the protein CASSRDRGWQPQHF.

The V and J genes are TRBV7-9 and TRBJ1-1, with 9 nucleotides matching TRBD1. CDR1 is SEHNR and CDR2 is FQNEAQ in the germline V gene (reference sequence). V dropped 7 bases and J dropped 5; count of bases not matched to a gene: 8. The CDR3 totals 14 residues. The CDR3 DNA reads TGTGCCAGCATCCTGACAGGGGGGAGGACTGAAGCTTTCTTT. Encoded protein: CASILTGGRTEAFF.

The V and J genes are TRBV27 and TRBJ1-2, with D hard to call. The V gene's germline CDR1 is MNHEY and CDR2 SMNVEV (reference sequence). With 11 bases removed from V and 3 bases from J, the gap between germline ends came to 10 bases. CDR3 length: 11 residues. As DNA, the CDR3 is TGTGCCGTAAGCGGGGACTATGGCTACACCTTC. Translated, it gives CAVSGDYGYTF.

The rearrangement links TRBV10-3 to TRBJ1-6, with a weak D call TRBD1 (5 bases). The CDR3 has 16 residues. Germline lookup yields CDR1 ENHRY and CDR2 SYGVKD. Trimming cost V 0 bases and J 7 bases, with 13 bases left between them. The CDR3 region is CAISESGTGVNSPLHF. DNA for the CDR3: TGTGCCATCAGTGAGTCGGGCACAGGAGTAAATTCACCCCTCCACTTT.

The J gene is TRBJ2-1, the V gene TRBV5-6; maybe TRBD1 (5 bases). From germline, CDR1 is SGHDT and CDR2 YYEEEE. The CDR3 runs to 17 residues. Deletions cut 5 bases from V and 5 bases from J, with 23 bases between. The CDR3 DNA is TGTGCCAGCAGTCCACCGGTCCGGCAGGGTGGGGACAATGAGCAGTTCTTC. It encodes CASSPPVRQGGDNEQFF.

V is TRBV24-1 and J is TRBJ1-2; 11 bases are a match to TRBD1. CDR3 length equals 17 residues. CDR1 and CDR2 (germline): KGHDR, SFDVKD. With 3 bases clipped from V and 2 bases from J, the junction kept 7 bases outside the gene matches. The CDR3: CATSDPKGTGGNYGYTF. For the CDR3, the DNA is TGTGCCACCAGTGATCCCAAGGGGACAGGGGGAAACTATGGCTACACCTTC.

This clone occurred once. The chain combines TRBV7-8 with TRBJ1-1, with a weak D call TRBD1 (5 bases). The germline V and J ends were trimmed by 2 bases and 3 bases, with 13 bases remaining between them. Germline-derived CDR1 and CDR2 are SGHVS and FQNEAQ. The CDR3 spans 15 residues. CDR3 sequence: CASSLKRTGDTEAFF. For the CDR3, the DNA is TGTGCCAGCAGCTTAAAAAGGACGGGGGACACTGAAGCTTTCTTT. Full variable domain (outside the CDR3, taken from reference TRBV7-8 and TRBJ1-1): GAGVSQSPRYKVAKRGQDVALRCDPISGHVSLFWYQQALGQGPEFLTYFQNEAQLDKSGLPSDRFFAERPEGSVSTLKIQRTQQEDSAVYLCASSLKRTGDTEAFFGQGTRLTVV.

This sequence joins TRBV5-1 and TRBJ1-2; 9 bases align to TRBD1. Germline lookup yields CDR1 SGHRS and CDR2 YFSETQ. This CDR3 is built from 15 residues. J gave up 2 bases and V 1 base, and 3 bases lay outside the gene matches. CDR3 amino acids: CASSLTGTGNYGYTF. The DNA for the CDR3 is TGCGCCAGCAGCTTGACCGGGACAGGGAACTATGGCTACACCTTC.

This clone was seen once. The CDR3 loop is CASSFGQLYEKLFF. The CDR3 nucleotides are TGTGCCAGCAGCTTCGGACAGCTCTATGAAAAACTGTTTTTT. This chain joins TRBV11-3 and TRBJ1-4; D is possibly TRBD1 (6 bases). CDR3 size: 14 residues. V lost 3 bases to trimming and J lost 6 bases, with 11 bases between them. In germline, CDR1 is SGHNT, CDR2 YENEEA.

This chain joins TRBV3-1 (or the pseudogene TRBV3-2) and TRBJ1-1, with a tentative D call TRBD1 (5 bases). Germline V gives CDR1 LGHDT, CDR2 YNNKEL (reference sequence). This CDR3 is built from 12 residues. V was cut by 1 base and J by 8 bases, with 8 bases left in between. The CDR3 here is CASSQVGGEAFF. In DNA form, the CDR3 reads TGTGCCAGCAGCCAAGTTGGGGGGGAAGCTTTCTTT.